Sequencing of this T cell receptor (beta chain) was carried out in a study of TIL therapy for anti-PD-1-resistant metastatic lung cancer. Findings of the study overall: After infusion, TIL clonotypes partly replaced peripheral T cells and declined over months.

Sequencing used immunoSEQ v3. Sequencing used immunoSEQ multiplex PCR; TCRdb keeps in-frame clones, though not all of them. This sample has roughly 60,000 clones, with around 90% found just once. Germline V CDR1 and CDR2: LNHDA, SQIVND (reference sequence). Trimming shortened V by 6 bases and J by 2 bases, and 18 bases separated the two germline ends. The CDR3 is 16 amino acids. In the case of this clone: What it recognizes is unknown.

Time point meaning: pre-treatment sample, taken before nivolumab and TIL therapy. The gene calls are TRBV19 and TRBJ2-3; D remains ambiguous. Sample: blood, taken at baseline. This clonotype originated in a person between 25 and 80 years old with non-small cell lung cancer. The CDR3 nucleotides are TGTGCCAGTAGCCCCAATCGGTTAGCCACCACAGATACGCAGTATTTT. It yields the protein CASSPNRLATTDTQYF.